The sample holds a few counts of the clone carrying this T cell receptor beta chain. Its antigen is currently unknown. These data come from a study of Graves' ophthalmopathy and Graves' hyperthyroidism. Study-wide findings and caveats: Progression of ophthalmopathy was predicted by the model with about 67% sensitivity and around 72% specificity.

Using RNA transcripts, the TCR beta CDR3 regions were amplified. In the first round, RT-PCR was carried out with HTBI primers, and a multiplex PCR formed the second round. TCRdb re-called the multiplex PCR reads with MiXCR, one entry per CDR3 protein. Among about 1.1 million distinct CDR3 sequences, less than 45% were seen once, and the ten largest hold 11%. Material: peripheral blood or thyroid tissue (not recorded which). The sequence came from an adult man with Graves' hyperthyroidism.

The DNA of the CDR3 is TGTGCCAGCAGCCATGGACAGCGGGAGAGATCGGATACGCAGTATTTT. Its protein is CASSHGQRERSDTQYF. J is TRBJ2-3 and V is TRBV4-2; 8 nucleotides match TRBD2. Trimming at V came to 3 bases and at J to 6 bases, leaving 11 bases not matched to a gene. In germline, CDR1 is LGHNA, CDR2 YNFKEQ. CDR3 length equals 16 residues.